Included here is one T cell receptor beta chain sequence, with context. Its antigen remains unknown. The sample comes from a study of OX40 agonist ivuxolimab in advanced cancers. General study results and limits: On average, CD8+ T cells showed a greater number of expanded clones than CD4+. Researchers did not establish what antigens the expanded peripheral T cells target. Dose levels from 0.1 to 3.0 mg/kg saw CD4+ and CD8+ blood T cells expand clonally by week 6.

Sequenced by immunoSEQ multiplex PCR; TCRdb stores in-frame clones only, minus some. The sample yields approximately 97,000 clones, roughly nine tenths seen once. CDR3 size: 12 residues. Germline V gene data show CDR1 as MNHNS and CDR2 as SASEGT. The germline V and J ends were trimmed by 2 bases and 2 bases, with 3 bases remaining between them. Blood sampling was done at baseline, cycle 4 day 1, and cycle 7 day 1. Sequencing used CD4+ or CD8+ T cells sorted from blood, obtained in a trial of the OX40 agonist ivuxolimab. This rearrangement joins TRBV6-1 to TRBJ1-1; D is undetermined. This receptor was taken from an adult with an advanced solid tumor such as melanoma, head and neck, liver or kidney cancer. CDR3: CASSEYNTEAFF. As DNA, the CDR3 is TGTGCCAGCAGTGAATATAACACTGAAGCTTTCTTT.